This T cell receptor (beta chain) was captured in a study of cytomegalovirus exposure and HLA in healthy donors. Regarding the study as a whole: In vitro testing confirmed three CMV-associated chains as specific for CMV antigens.

Looked up from germline, CDR1 is MDHEN and CDR2 is SYDVKM. CDR3 length: 15 residues. V gave up 4 bases and J gave up 2 bases, with 12 bases separating them. Unrecorded immune exposures were likely, despite nominal health at sampling. Primers included in the PCR were 60 Vbeta and 13 Jbeta primers. Sequencing was performed with immunoSEQ multiplex PCR; in TCRdb, only in-frame clones are kept and a portion is missing. The sample holds nearly 110,000 clones, about four fifths seen once. On this clone: No antigen is known for it.

The source material was PBMCs. The receptor's source is a woman aged 50 to 60 in good health and CMV-seropositive. The chain recombines TRBV28 with TRBJ1-3; maybe TRBD1 (6 bases). The CDR3 bases are TGTGCCAGCAGTTCCGTTAGGACAGCTGGAAACACCATATATTTT. As protein: CASSSVRTAGNTIYF. Full variable domain (remainder filled in from reference TRBV28 and TRBJ1-3): DVKVTQSSRYLVKRTGEKVFLECVQDMDHENMFWYRQDPGLGLRLIYFSYDVKMKEKGDIPEGYSVSREKKERFSLILESASTNQTSMYLCASSSVRTAGNTIYFGEGSWLTVV.